Listed below are T cell receptor beta chains from one sample, sequenced in a study of technical replicates of blood from four donors. Libraries were prepared by immunoSEQ multiplex PCR; TCRdb keeps only in-frame clonotypes and omits some of them. The sample has about 97,000 clones, around 96% seen once. Input material: T cells isolated from PBMCs. These receptors originate from a human donor in good health. CDR3s include the opening cysteine and the closing phenylalanine or tryptophan. The D gene is left open where the match is weak. The size of a clone is reported for some rows only, either as once, few or many, or as a class for expanded clones.

TRBJ2-7 | - | TRBV6-5 | TRBD2 | CASSRYSGRSYEQYF | TGTGCCAGCAGTAGATATAGCGGGAGGTCCTACGAGCAGTACTTC
TRBJ2-7 | - | TRBV4-1 | TRBD1 | CASSPYRGPYEQYF | TGCGCCAGCAGCCCGTACAGGGGACCCTACGAGCAGTACTTC
TRBJ2-7 | - | TRBV27 | TRBD1 | CASSRTGPYEQYF | TGTGCCAGCAGCAGGACAGGGCCCTACGAGCAGTACTTC
TRBJ1-3 | - | TRBV7-3 | TRBD1 | CASSLSRGQGNTIYF | TGTGCCAGCAGCTTAAGCAGGGGGCAAGGAAACACCATATATTTT
TRBJ2-7 | - | TRBV14 | - | CASGQGVYEQYF | TGTGCCAGTGGTCAGGGTGTCTACGAGCAGTACTTC
TRBJ2-7 | - | TRBV2 | - | CASNSGSSYEQYF | TGTGCCAGCAATAGCGGTAGCTCCTACGAGCAGTACTTC
TRBJ1-4 | - | TRBV6-5 | - | CASRLRTTANEKLFF | TGTGCCAGCAGACTAAGGACAACTGCTAATGAAAAACTGTTTTTT
TRBJ2-2 | - | TRBV6-6 | - | CASSSSAGTGELFF | TGTGCCAGCAGTTCAAGTGCGGGGACCGGGGAGCTGTTTTTT
TRBJ2-1 | - | TRBV5-6 | TRBD2 | CASNDPGTSGVEQFF | TGTGCCAGCAACGACCCCGGGACTAGCGGAGTTGAGCAGTTCTTC
TRBJ2-7 | - | TRBV6-5 | - | CASSYGRAHEQYF | TGTGCCAGCAGTTACGGCAGGGCCCACGAGCAGTACTTC
TRBJ1-2 | - | TRBV7-2 | - | CASSLDGQLYGYTF | TGTGCCAGCAGCTTGGACGGACAGCTCTATGGCTACACCTTC
TRBJ2-3 | - | TRBV28 | - | CASSGNLVPDTQYF | TGTGCCAGCAGCGGTAACCTAGTCCCAGATACGCAGTATTTT
TRBJ1-3 | - | TRBV5-6 | - | CASSLRRTNFNTIYF | TGTGCCAGCAGCTTGCGCCGGACAAATTTCAACACCATATATTTT
TRBJ1-1 | - | TRBV15 | - | CATSSVLTEAFF | TGTGCCACCAGCAGTGTATTAACTGAAGCTTTCTTT
TRBJ2-5 | - | TRBV5-1 | - | CASREQPQETQYF | TGCGCCAGCAGGGAACAGCCCCAAGAGACCCAGTACTTC
TRBJ1-2 | - | TRBV27 | - | CASSPRSGTLRYGYTF | TGTGCCAGCAGTCCAAGGTCCGGGACATTGCGGTATGGCTACACCTTC
TRBJ1-1 | once | TRBV29-1 | - | CSVEEGQLNTEAFF | TGCAGCGTTGAAGAGGGACAACTGAACACTGAAGCTTTCTTT
TRBJ1-2 | - | TRBV27 | - | CASSPYDGMSYGYTF | TGTGCCAGCAGTCCCTATGACGGGATGTCCTATGGCTACACCTTC
TRBJ2-7 | - | TRBV5-1 | - | CASSPPRDAEQYF | TGCGCCAGCAGCCCCCCCAGGGATGCTGAGCAGTACTTC
TRBJ2-7 | - | TRBV5-1 | TRBD2 | CASSLGLAGGRRLGEQYF | TGCGCCAGCAGCTTGGGGCTAGCGGGAGGCCGACGATTGGGCGAGCAGTACTTC